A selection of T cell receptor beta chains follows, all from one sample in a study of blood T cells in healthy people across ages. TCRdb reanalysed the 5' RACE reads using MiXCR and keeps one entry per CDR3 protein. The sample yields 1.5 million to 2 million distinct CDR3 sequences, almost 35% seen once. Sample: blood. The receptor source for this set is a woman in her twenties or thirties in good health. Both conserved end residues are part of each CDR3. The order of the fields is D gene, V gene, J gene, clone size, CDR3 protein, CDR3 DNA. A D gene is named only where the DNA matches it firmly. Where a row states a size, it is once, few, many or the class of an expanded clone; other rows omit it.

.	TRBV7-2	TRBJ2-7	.	CASTPGGPSYEQYF	TGTGCCAGCACCCCTGGGGGCCCTTCCTACGAGCAGTACTTC
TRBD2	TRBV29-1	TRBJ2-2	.	CSVSAGGPTGELFF	TGCAGCGTTTCAGCGGGAGGGCCAACCGGGGAGCTGTTTTTT
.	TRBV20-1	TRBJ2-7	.	CSARERLASYEQYF	TGCAGTGCTAGAGAGCGACTTGCCTCCTACGAGCAGTACTTC
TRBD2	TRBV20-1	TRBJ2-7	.	CSARDRLAGASYEQYF	TGCAGTGCTAGAGACCGACTAGCGGGAGCGAGCTACGAGCAGTACTTC
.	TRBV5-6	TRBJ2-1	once	CAGSPDRLGNNEQFF	TGTGCCGGCAGCCCGGACCGCCTAGGGAACAATGAGCAGTTCTTC
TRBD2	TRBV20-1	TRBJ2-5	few	CSAREGLAGGTRSGEQYF	TGCAGTGCTAGAGAGGGACTAGCGGGAGGCACTAGGTCAGGTGAGCAGTACTTC
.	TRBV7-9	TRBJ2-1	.	CGRGCLAYNEQFF	TGTGGCCGAGGGTGTTTGGCCTACAATGAGCAGTTCTTC
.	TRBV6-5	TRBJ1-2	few	CASSYGVRRGYTF	TGTGCCAGCAGTTACGGGGTCCGTAGAGGCTACACCTTC
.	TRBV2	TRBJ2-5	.	CASSRAGYQETQYF	TGTGCCAGCAGCAGGGCTGGGTACCAAGAGACCCAGTACTTC
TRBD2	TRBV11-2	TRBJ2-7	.	CASRYGAGASWDEQYF	TGTGCCAGCAGATACGGAGCGGGAGCTTCTTGGGACGAGCAGTACTTC
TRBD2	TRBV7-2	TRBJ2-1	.	CASSLDGGLAETEQFF	TGTGCCAGCAGCTTAGACGGTGGGCTAGCGGAAACCGAGCAGTTCTTC
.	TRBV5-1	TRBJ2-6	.	CASSLMTGGANVLTF	TGCGCCAGCAGCTTGATGACTGGTGGGGCCAACGTCCTGACTTTC
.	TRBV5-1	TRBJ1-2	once	CASSFLADYGYTF	TGCGCCAGCAGCTTCCTGGCGGACTATGGCTACACCTTC
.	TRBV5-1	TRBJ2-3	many	CASSPWGGDTDTQYF	TGCGCCAGCAGCCCCTGGGGGGGCGACACAGATACGCAGTATTTT
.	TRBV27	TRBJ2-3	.	CASSFAVSTDTQYF	TGTGCCAGCAGTTTTGCGGTTAGCACAGATACGCAGTATTTT
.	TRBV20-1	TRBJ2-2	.	CSARDRSNGELFF	TGCAGTGCTAGAGATCGGTCAAACGGGGAGCTGTTTTTT
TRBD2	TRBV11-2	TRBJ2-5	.	CASSLDLFGAGEEETQYF	TGTGCCAGCAGCTTAGATCTGTTTGGAGCGGGGGAGGAAGAGACCCAGTACTTC
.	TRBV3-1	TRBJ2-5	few	CASSLQVLETQYF	TGTGCCAGCAGCCTTCAGGTGTTAGAGACCCAGTACTTC
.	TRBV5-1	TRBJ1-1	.	CASSFELTHSGGTEAFF	TGCGCCAGCAGTTTTGAACTGACCCACTCGGGAGGGACTGAAGCTTTCTTT
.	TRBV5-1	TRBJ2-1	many	CASSLLGGSYNEQFF	TGCGCCAGCAGCTTGTTGGGGGGCTCCTACAATGAGCAGTTCTTC
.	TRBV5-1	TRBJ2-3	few	CASRAGFTDTQYF	TGCGCCAGCAGGGCCGGATTCACAGATACGCAGTATTTT
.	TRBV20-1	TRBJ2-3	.	CSARDIRGGTQYF	TGCAGTGCTAGAGATATTCGAGGGGGTACGCAGTATTTT
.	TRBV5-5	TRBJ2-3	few	CASSSLFGTITDTQYF	TGTGCCAGCAGCAGCTTGTTTGGAACCATCACAGATACGCAGTATTTT
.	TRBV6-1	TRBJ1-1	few	CASRRTANTEAFF	TGTGCCAGCAGGAGGACAGCGAACACTGAAGCTTTCTTT
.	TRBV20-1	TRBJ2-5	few	CSASRLFQETQYF	TGCAGTGCTAGCAGACTGTTCCAAGAGACCCAGTACTTC
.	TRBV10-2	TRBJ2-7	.	CATLSGVSYEQYF	TGCGCCACCCTCTCCGGGGTCTCCTACGAGCAGTACTTC
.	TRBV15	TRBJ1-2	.	CATSLLSAGGGYTF	TGTGCCACCAGCTTACTCTCCGCGGGGGGTGGCTACACCTTC
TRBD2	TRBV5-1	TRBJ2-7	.	CASSWTSGDYEQYF	TGCGCCAGCAGCTGGACTAGCGGAGACTACGAGCAGTACTTC
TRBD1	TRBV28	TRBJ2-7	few	CASSLRQGKSYEQYF	TGTGCCAGCAGTTTACGACAGGGGAAGTCCTACGAGCAGTACTTC
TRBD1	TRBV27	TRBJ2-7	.	CASSLNGQGPYEQYF	TGTGCCAGCAGTCTAAACGGACAGGGGCCCTACGAGCAGTACTTC
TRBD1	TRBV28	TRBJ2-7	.	CASTDRDRATYEQYF	TGTGCCAGCACGGACCGGGACAGGGCAACCTACGAGCAGTACTTC
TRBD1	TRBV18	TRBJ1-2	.	CASSVQGDYGYTF	TGTGCCAGCTCAGTACAGGGGGACTATGGCTACACCTTC
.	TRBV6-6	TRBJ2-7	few	CASSLTGTRGGEQYF	TGTGCCAGCAGTTTAACCGGGACGAGGGGGGGCGAGCAGTACTTC
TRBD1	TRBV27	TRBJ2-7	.	CASSSSWTGRSEQYF	TGTGCCAGCAGTTCCTCGTGGACAGGGAGGTCCGAGCAGTACTTC
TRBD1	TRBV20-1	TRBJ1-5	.	CSATRSSGQPKPQHF	TGCAGTGCTACAAGATCCTCGGGACAGCCTAAGCCCCAGCATTTT
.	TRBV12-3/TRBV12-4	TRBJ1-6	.	CASSLRGVEYNSPLHF	TGTGCCAGCAGTTTAAGGGGGGTTGAATATAATTCACCCCTCCACTTT
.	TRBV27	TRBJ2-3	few	CASSSHSLTDTQYF	TGTGCCAGCAGTTCCCATAGCCTCACAGATACGCAGTATTTT
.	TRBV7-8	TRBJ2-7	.	CASSPRLGGSSYEQYF	TGTGCCAGCAGCCCAAGGTTAGGGGGAAGTAGCTACGAGCAGTACTTC
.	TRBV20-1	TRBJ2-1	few	CSARGTKAYNEQFF	TGCAGTGCTAGGGGGACAAAGGCCTACAATGAGCAGTTCTTC
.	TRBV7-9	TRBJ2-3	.	CASSGAAGDTQYF	TGTGCCAGCAGCGGCGCAGCGGGTGATACGCAGTATTTT
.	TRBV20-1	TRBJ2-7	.	CSARGQETYEQYF	TGCAGTGCTAGAGGGCAGGAAACCTACGAGCAGTACTTC
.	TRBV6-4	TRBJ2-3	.	CASSDSMVFTDTQYF	TGTGCCAGCAGTGACTCGATGGTCTTCACAGATACGCAGTATTTT
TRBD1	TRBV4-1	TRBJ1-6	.	CASSHPVGRGPLDSPLHF	TGCGCCAGCAGCCACCCCGTGGGCAGGGGGCCTCTTGATTCACCCCTCCACTTT
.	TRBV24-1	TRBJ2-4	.	CATSESDKNIRYF	TGTGCCACCAGTGAGTCGGACAAAAACATTCGGTACTTC
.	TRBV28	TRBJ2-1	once	CASISSFGTPGAYNEQFF	TGTGCCAGCATTTCGAGCTTCGGTACCCCAGGGGCCTACAATGAGCAGTTCTTC
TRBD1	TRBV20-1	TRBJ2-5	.	CSARGQSQLIQETQYF	TGCAGTGCTAGGGGACAGTCCCAGCTTATCCAAGAGACCCAGTACTTC
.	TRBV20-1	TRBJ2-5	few	CSALPGLPQETQYF	TGCAGTGCACTGCCGGGACTCCCACAAGAGACCCAGTACTTC
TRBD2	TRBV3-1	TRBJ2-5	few	CASSLFLGGGQETQYF	TGTGCCAGCAGCCTTTTTCTGGGGGGGGGTCAAGAGACCCAGTACTTC
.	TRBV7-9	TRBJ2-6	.	CASSLGGGFSGANVLTF	TGTGCCAGCAGCTTAGGAGGCGGTTTCTCTGGGGCCAACGTCCTGACTTTC
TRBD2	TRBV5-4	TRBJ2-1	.	CASSFSGGYSEQFF	TGTGCCAGCAGCTTCTCGGGGGGGTACAGTGAGCAGTTCTTC
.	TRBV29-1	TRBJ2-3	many	CSGAEVGDTDTQYF	TGCAGCGGTGCCGAGGTGGGGGACACAGATACGCAGTATTTT
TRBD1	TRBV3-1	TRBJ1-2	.	CASSRGQADGYTF	TGTGCCAGCAGCCGAGGACAGGCCGATGGCTACACCTTC
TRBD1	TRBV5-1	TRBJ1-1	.	CASSLASGGMNTEAFF	TGCGCCAGCAGCTTGGCCTCAGGGGGAATGAACACTGAAGCTTTCTTT
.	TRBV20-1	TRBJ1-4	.	CSAASWGLNEKLFF	TGCAGTGCTGCCAGTTGGGGGCTTAATGAAAAACTGTTTTTT
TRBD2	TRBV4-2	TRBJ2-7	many	CASSQVSGRYEQYF	TGTGCCAGCAGCCAAGTGAGCGGGAGGTACGAGCAGTACTTC